Listed below are T cell receptor beta chains from one sample, sequenced in a study of T cells in localized non-small cell lung cancer. TCRdb's table, derived via immunoSEQ multiplex PCR, lists solely in-frame clones and lacks some. The sample consists of under 3,000 clones, about a quarter of them appearing once. The sequencing here drew on normal lung tissue next to the tumor, taken before any cancer treatment. The source of these receptors is a man aged 35 to 70 with stage I lung adenocarcinoma. Both conserved end residues are part of each CDR3. Each record gives: J gene, D gene, V gene, clone size, CDR3 protein, CDR3 DNA. D genes are given only for firm matches. Some rows have no size entry. The others give once, few or many, or a class for an expanded clone.

J gene: TRBJ2-7; D gene: TRBD2; V gene: TRBV11-3; clone size: medium-sized; CDR3 protein: CASSFEGGAGYEQYF; CDR3 DNA: TGTGCCAGCAGCTTCGAGGGAGGGGCAGGATACGAGCAGTACTTC
J gene: TRBJ2-1; D gene: .; V gene: TRBV7-1; clone size: .; CDR3 protein: CASSLTGRRDEQFF; CDR3 DNA: TGTGCCAGCAGCTTAACCGGAAGACGGGATGAGCAGTTCTTC
J gene: TRBJ2-7; D gene: .; V gene: TRBV6-8; clone size: few; CDR3 protein: CASSPTFTGYHEQYF; CDR3 DNA: TGTGCCAGCAGTCCGACATTTACAGGGTACCACGAGCAGTACTTC
J gene: TRBJ1-2; D gene: .; V gene: TRBV30; clone size: few; CDR3 protein: CAWTRGVPTVEDGYTF; CDR3 DNA: TGTGCCTGGACTCGGGGTGTGCCGACCGTCGAAGATGGCTACACCTTC
J gene: TRBJ1-2; D gene: .; V gene: TRBV10-3; clone size: few; CDR3 protein: CAISESRGEHGYTF; CDR3 DNA: TGTGCCATCAGTGAGTCGAGAGGGGAGCATGGCTACACCTTC
J gene: TRBJ1-1; D gene: TRBD1; V gene: TRBV5-1; clone size: .; CDR3 protein: CASSYDRGRTEAFF; CDR3 DNA: TGCGCCAGCAGCTACGACAGGGGGCGCACTGAAGCTTTCTTT
J gene: TRBJ2-1; D gene: .; V gene: TRBV19; clone size: .; CDR3 protein: CASRYGGTELFF; CDR3 DNA: TGTGCCAGTAGATATGGCGGAACCGAGCTGTTCTTC
J gene: TRBJ2-1; D gene: TRBD2; V gene: TRBV9; clone size: medium-sized; CDR3 protein: CASSLAGGRDEQFF; CDR3 DNA: TGTGCCAGCAGCCTAGCGGGAGGTAGGGATGAGCAGTTCTTC
J gene: TRBJ2-6; D gene: .; V gene: TRBV30; clone size: few; CDR3 protein: CAWSHWTEGSSGANVLTF; CDR3 DNA: TGTGCCTGGAGCCACTGGACAGAAGGGAGCTCTGGGGCCAACGTCCTGACTTTC
J gene: TRBJ1-5; D gene: .; V gene: TRBV19; clone size: few; CDR3 protein: CASSMGRDQPQHF; CDR3 DNA: TGTGCCAGTAGTATGGGTAGAGACCAGCCCCAGCATTTT
J gene: TRBJ2-5; D gene: .; V gene: TRBV14; clone size: few; CDR3 protein: CASSQVGTQYF; CDR3 DNA: TGTGCCAGCAGCCAAGTTGGGACCCAGTACTTC
J gene: TRBJ1-1; D gene: TRBD1; V gene: TRBV11-3; clone size: .; CDR3 protein: CASSFGGGSGTEAFF; CDR3 DNA: TGTGCCAGCAGCTTTGGAGGGGGCTCGGGCACTGAAGCTTTCTTT
J gene: TRBJ2-7; D gene: TRBD1; V gene: TRBV6-8; clone size: few; CDR3 protein: CASSYGGQGINEQYF; CDR3 DNA: TGTGCCAGCAGTTACGGTGGACAGGGAATCAACGAGCAGTACTTC
J gene: TRBJ1-2; D gene: TRBD1; V gene: TRBV11-3; clone size: medium-sized; CDR3 protein: CASSWGDSPNYGYTF; CDR3 DNA: TGTGCCAGCAGCTGGGGGGACAGTCCTAACTATGGCTACACCTTC
J gene: TRBJ2-1; D gene: TRBD2; V gene: TRBV9; clone size: .; CDR3 protein: CASSVGLADYNEQFF; CDR3 DNA: TGTGCCAGCAGCGTAGGGCTAGCGGACTACAATGAGCAGTTCTTC
J gene: TRBJ1-3; D gene: .; V gene: TRBV6-8; clone size: few; CDR3 protein: CASSYSGYSSGNTIYF; CDR3 DNA: TGTGCCAGCAGTTACTCCGGGTATTCCTCTGGAAACACCATATATTTT
J gene: TRBJ2-7; D gene: TRBD1; V gene: TRBV6-8; clone size: few; CDR3 protein: CASGRGQEYEQYF; CDR3 DNA: TGTGCCAGCGGCCGAGGACAGGAGTACGAGCAGTACTTC
J gene: TRBJ1-1; D gene: .; V gene: TRBV6-8; clone size: .; CDR3 protein: CASGTPLNTEAFF; CDR3 DNA: TGTGCCAGCGGGACACCCCTTAACACTGAAGCTTTCTTT
J gene: TRBJ2-3; D gene: .; V gene: TRBV19; clone size: .; CDR3 protein: CASSRTAGADTQYF; CDR3 DNA: TGTGCCAGTAGTAGGACCGCTGGGGCAGATACGCAGTATTTT
J gene: TRBJ2-7; D gene: .; V gene: TRBV6-8; clone size: .; CDR3 protein: CASSYGLWAGSSYEQYF; CDR3 DNA: TGTGCCAGCAGTTACGGGCTGTGGGCAGGGAGCTCCTACGAGCAGTACTTC
J gene: TRBJ2-7; D gene: .; V gene: TRBV22-1; clone size: few; CDR3 protein: CASSLFIQARWKQYF; CDR3 DNA: TGTGCCAGCAGTTTATTTATCCAGGCGCGCTGGAAGCAGTACTTC
J gene: TRBJ2-1; D gene: TRBD2; V gene: TRBV15; clone size: few; CDR3 protein: CATSIPGLAGGQNNEQFF; CDR3 DNA: TGTGCCACCAGCATCCCGGGGCTAGCGGGAGGGCAAAACAATGAGCAGTTCTTC
J gene: TRBJ2-7; D gene: .; V gene: TRBV11-3; clone size: medium-sized; CDR3 protein: CASSSFVGGTPYEQYF; CDR3 DNA: TGTGCCAGCAGCTCCTTCGTGGGAGGAACCCCCTACGAGCAGTACTTC
J gene: TRBJ2-1; D gene: TRBD2; V gene: TRBV9; clone size: few; CDR3 protein: CASSEATSAYNEQFF; CDR3 DNA: TGTGCCAGCAGCGAGGCGACTAGCGCGTACAATGAGCAGTTCTTC
J gene: TRBJ2-7; D gene: TRBD1; V gene: TRBV11-3; clone size: few; CDR3 protein: CASSSGQGAHYEQYF; CDR3 DNA: TGTGCCAGCAGCTCCGGACAGGGGGCTCATTACGAGCAGTACTTC
J gene: TRBJ1-4; D gene: .; V gene: TRBV18; clone size: .; CDR3 protein: CASSPGDEKLFF; CDR3 DNA: TGTGCCAGCTCACCCGGGGATGAAAAACTGTTTTTT
J gene: TRBJ2-3; D gene: .; V gene: TRBV6-8; clone size: .; CDR3 protein: CASSPPSGDTQYF; CDR3 DNA: TGTGCCAGCAGTCCCCCTAGTGGGGATACGCAGTATTTT
J gene: TRBJ2-1; D gene: .; V gene: TRBV6-8; clone size: few; CDR3 protein: CATRDSEVYNEQFF; CDR3 DNA: TGTGCCACCCGGGACTCCGAAGTCTACAATGAGCAGTTCTTC
J gene: TRBJ1-3; D gene: TRBD1; V gene: TRBV7-1; clone size: few; CDR3 protein: CASRPGQSTGNTIYF; CDR3 DNA: TGTGCCAGCAGGCCGGGACAGAGCACTGGAAACACCATATATTTT
J gene: TRBJ2-7; D gene: .; V gene: TRBV28; clone size: hyperexpanded; CDR3 protein: CASSLGVHYEQYF; CDR3 DNA: TGTGCCAGCAGTTTGGGAGTACATTACGAGCAGTACTTC
J gene: TRBJ1-1; D gene: TRBD1; V gene: TRBV5-1; clone size: .; CDR3 protein: CASRGTELSTEAFF; CDR3 DNA: TGCGCCAGCAGGGGGACAGAACTATCCACTGAAGCTTTCTTT
J gene: TRBJ2-4; D gene: .; V gene: TRBV29-1; clone size: .; CDR3 protein: CSVGIGGSKNIQYF; CDR3 DNA: TGCAGCGTAGGGATTGGGGGATCCAAAAACATTCAGTACTTC
J gene: TRBJ1-2; D gene: TRBD1; V gene: TRBV11-3; clone size: few; CDR3 protein: CASSLDVGGDGYTF; CDR3 DNA: TGTGCCAGCAGCTTAGATGTAGGGGGCGATGGCTACACCTTC
J gene: TRBJ2-3; D gene: TRBD2; V gene: TRBV6-8; clone size: few; CDR3 protein: CASIGLASTDTQYF; CDR3 DNA: TGTGCCAGCATCGGACTAGCGTCCACAGATACGCAGTATTTT
J gene: TRBJ1-1; D gene: .; V gene: TRBV6-8; clone size: large; CDR3 protein: CASSEGQNTEAFF; CDR3 DNA: TGTGCCAGCAGTGAGGGGCAGAACACTGAAGCTTTCTTT
J gene: TRBJ2-5; D gene: .; V gene: TRBV11-3; clone size: medium-sized; CDR3 protein: CASSLSPTYQETQYF; CDR3 DNA: TGTGCCAGCAGCCTAAGCCCCACGTACCAAGAGACCCAGTACTTC
J gene: TRBJ2-7; D gene: TRBD2; V gene: TRBV6-8; clone size: medium-sized; CDR3 protein: CASSYGLAGLPGMGEQYF; CDR3 DNA: TGTGCCAGCAGTTACGGACTAGCGGGCCTTCCGGGGATGGGAGAGCAGTACTTC
J gene: TRBJ1-2; D gene: .; V gene: TRBV9; clone size: .; CDR3 protein: CASSVAGYGYTF; CDR3 DNA: TGTGCCAGCAGCGTAGCAGGCTATGGCTACACCTTC
J gene: TRBJ2-5; D gene: TRBD2; V gene: TRBV10-2; clone size: .; CDR3 protein: CASALAGGETQYF; CDR3 DNA: TGCGCCAGCGCACTAGCGGGCGGGGAGACCCAGTACTTC